This T cell receptor (beta chain) is from a study of blood T cell repertoires in COVID-19. Regarding this clone: Its ends do not fully match the called genes, so a read error is possible.

Germline CDR1 and CDR2: SEHNR and FQNEAQ (reference sequence). The CDR3 extends over 14 amino acids. The protocol was immunoSEQ multiplex PCR, while the TCRdb copy is restricted to in-frame clones and leaves out a portion. The sample shows about 200,000 clones, around 84% of them seen only once. This receptor was identified in a human donor in a cohort sampled during active COVID-19. The chain links TRBV7-9 to TRBJ1-2; D gene uncertain. The sequenced material came from peripheral blood. CDR3 loop: CVSSLETSNYGYTF. CDR3 in DNA: TGTGTCAGCAGCTTAGAGACATCTAACTATGGCTACACCTTC.